This is a list of T cell receptor beta chains from one sample in a study of identical twins. MiXCR was run by TCRdb on the 5' RACE reads, yielding one entry per CDR3 protein. The sample comprises roughly 250,000 distinct CDR3 sequences, more than 13% of which are singletons, and approximately 9.3% rests with the top ten. Sequencing was carried out using memory (CD45RO+) T cells sorted from blood. Receptor source: a woman aged 18-30 years in good health. Each CDR3 is given with its conserved first and last residue. Each record gives: V gene, J gene, CDR3 protein.

v_call: TRBV20-1
j_call: TRBJ2-7
cdr3_aa: CSARSPKTSYEQYF

v_call: TRBV5-1
j_call: TRBJ2-1
cdr3_aa: CASSLDGTANRNEQFF

v_call: TRBV6-6
j_call: TRBJ2-1
cdr3_aa: CASSYVAGVGEQFF

v_call: TRBV20-1
j_call: TRBJ2-7
cdr3_aa: CSARGGPNKEQYF

v_call: TRBV10-2
j_call: TRBJ2-7
cdr3_aa: CASRAGTVLGEQYF

v_call: TRBV5-1
j_call: TRBJ1-1
cdr3_aa: CASSWGTLNTEAFF

v_call: TRBV20-1
j_call: TRBJ1-2
cdr3_aa: CSPQSRTRGYTF

v_call: TRBV2
j_call: TRBJ1-1
cdr3_aa: CASSGDRGTEAFF

v_call: TRBV28
j_call: TRBJ1-2
cdr3_aa: CASSFGEPAGGYTF

v_call: TRBV10-3
j_call: TRBJ1-1
cdr3_aa: CAISAGVANTEAFF

v_call: TRBV5-1
j_call: TRBJ2-7
cdr3_aa: CASSFPSGGSEQYF

v_call: TRBV14
j_call: TRBJ1-6
cdr3_aa: CASSLMDFSALHF

v_call: TRBV7-2
j_call: TRBJ2-1
cdr3_aa: CASSPTNGEQFF

v_call: TRBV21-1
j_call: TRBJ2-4
cdr3_aa: CASSGTVRNIQYF

v_call: TRBV7-6
j_call: TRBJ2-2
cdr3_aa: CASSLFGGGGNTGELFF

v_call: TRBV6-1
j_call: TRBJ2-5
cdr3_aa: CASSPRGTGGEETQYF

v_call: TRBV5-1
j_call: TRBJ2-3
cdr3_aa: CASSLTRSNSDTQYF

v_call: TRBV5-6
j_call: TRBJ2-7
cdr3_aa: CASSLRGVDYEQYF

v_call: TRBV20-1
j_call: TRBJ2-1
cdr3_aa: CSARFASNSYNEQFF

v_call: TRBV6-5
j_call: TRBJ2-3
cdr3_aa: CASSYRSGDTQYF

v_call: TRBV4-3
j_call: TRBJ2-2
cdr3_aa: CASSHAGPGTGELFF

v_call: TRBV6-5
j_call: TRBJ1-5
cdr3_aa: CASSTDRGMFLNQPQHF

v_call: TRBV24-1
j_call: TRBJ1-1
cdr3_aa: CATSDFVGEAFF